This T cell receptor beta chain is from a study of CD8 T cells in Susac syndrome. cDNA came from around 0.54 to 1 ug RNA primed by random hexamers. TCRdb processed the immunoSEQ multiplex PCR reads anew with MiXCR; each CDR3 protein has one entry. The profile shows about 120,000 distinct CDR3 sequences, 94% of them singletons. This TCR came from a human donor in good health. The sequenced sample consisted of CD4+ T cells from PBMCs.

DNA of the CDR3: TGCGCCAGCAGCTTGGTAGGACAGGGGAACTCTGGGGCCAACGTCCTGACTTTC. Translated: CASSLVGQGNSGANVLTF. This rearrangement joins TRBV5-1 to TRBJ2-6, with 9 positions matching TRBD1. V was pared by 0 bases and J by 0 bases, with 4 bases of the junction left unmatched. The CDR3 sequence is 18 residues long. CDR1 and CDR2 from the germline V gene are SGHRS and YFSETQ.